The rows below give T cell receptor beta chains drawn from one sample of a study of cytomegalovirus exposure and HLA in healthy donors. Produced via immunoSEQ multiplex PCR; TCRdb's table is partial and in-frame only. The sample records about 110,000 clones, about 68% being singletons. Sequences were obtained from PBMCs. These receptors were obtained from a man younger than 40 in good health and CMV-seropositive. Each CDR3 is given with its conserved first and last residue. D genes are given only for firm matches. The size entry is marked missing in some rows and otherwise reads once, few, many or a size class.

>-|TRBV28|-|TRBJ1-3
TGTGCCAGCAGTTTATGGAGCTCTGGAAACACCATATATTTT
CASSLWSSGNTIYF
>-|TRBV4-1|few|TRBJ2-7
TGCGCCAGCAGCCAAAGGTGGGGCGGATACTACGAGCAGTACTTC
CASSQRWGGYYEQYF
>-|TRBV25-1|-|TRBJ1-4
TGTGCCAGCAGTATAGGACAGACTAATGAAAAACTGTTTTTT
CASSIGQTNEKLFF
>TRBD2|TRBV30|-|TRBJ2-5
TGTGCCTGGACCGCCGGACTAGCGGGGGGGCGACAAGAGACCCAGTACTTC
CAWTAGLAGGRQETQYF
>-|TRBV6-1|-|TRBJ2-3
TGTGCCAGCAGGGCCGGGAGGGGGCGAGGGGATACGCAGTATTTT
CASRAGRGRGDTQYF
>-|TRBV20-1|-|TRBJ1-1
TGCAGTGCTAGCGACGGGACTGAAGCTTTCTTT
CSASDGTEAFF
>-|TRBV7-9|few|TRBJ2-1
TGTGCCAGCAGCTTAAGGGGGAATTCCTACAATGAGCAGTTCTTC
CASSLRGNSYNEQFF
>-|TRBV6-5|-|TRBJ2-5
TGTGCCAGCAGTTTGGGCCGAGGACTGTCGGAGACCCAGTACTTC
CASSLGRGLSETQYF
>-|TRBV19|-|TRBJ1-2
TGTGCCAGTAATCTGAGAGAGGGAGGCTACACCTTC
CASNLREGGYTF
>-|TRBV6-6|-|TRBJ1-5
TGTGCCAGCAGCCGAGGGGACTCTATGGGGGCCCAGCATTTT
CASSRGDSMGAQHF
>-|TRBV30|-|TRBJ1-5
TGTGCCTGGAGGACAGGTAGCAATCAGCCCCAGCATTTT
CAWRTGSNQPQHF
>-|TRBV18|few|TRBJ2-2
TGTGCCAGCTCACTTTGGATGGACAGCGAAACCGGGGAGCTGTTTTTT
CASSLWMDSETGELFF
>TRBD2|TRBV5-1|-|TRBJ2-7
TGCGCCAGCAGCTTCGGGGCGACTAGCGATTCCGAGCAGTACTTC
CASSFGATSDSEQYF
>TRBD2|TRBV5-1|once|TRBJ2-5
TGCGCCAGCAGCGCCGAGCGGGGGGGCCTTGAGACCCAGTACTTC
CASSAERGGLETQYF
>TRBD1|TRBV27|few|TRBJ2-5
TGTGCCAGCAGTGCATACTCCGGGACAGGCCAAGAGACCCAGTACTTC
CASSAYSGTGQETQYF
>TRBD1|TRBV6-5|-|TRBJ2-1
TGTGCCAGCCAGCCGGGACAGGGGAACAATGAGCAGTTCTTC
CASQPGQGNNEQFF
>TRBD1|TRBV30|-|TRBJ1-1
TGTGCCTGGAGGGCCTGGCAGGGGGCGACTACTGAAGCTTTCTTT
CAWRAWQGATTEAFF
>-|TRBV5-1|few|TRBJ1-3
TGCGCCAGCAGCTTGTTTTGGCCCGGGGCTGGAAACACCATATATTTT
CASSLFWPGAGNTIYF
>-|TRBV18|few|TRBJ2-1
TGTGCCAGCTCACCCGCAGGGGACAATGAGCAGTTCTTC
CASSPAGDNEQFF
>-|TRBV6-1|-|TRBJ2-3
TGTGCCAGCAGTGAAATGGGGGCCCGCACAGATACGCAGTATTTT
CASSEMGARTDTQYF
>-|TRBV14|-|TRBJ1-3
TGTGCCAGCAGCATCCAAGGGGTCGGCACCATATATTTT
CASSIQGVGTIYF
>-|TRBV6-5|-|TRBJ2-7
TGTGCCAGCAGGAGATGGGAAGGGGGGGACGAGCAGTACTTC
CASRRWEGGDEQYF
>-|TRBV28|-|TRBJ1-2
TGTGCCAGCAGGATCACGGGAGCTAACTATGGCTACACCTTC
CASRITGANYGYTF
>TRBD1|TRBV29-1|few|TRBJ2-3
TGCAGCGTTTACCCCGGGACAGCCACAGATACGCAGTATTTT
CSVYPGTATDTQYF
>-|TRBV7-8|few|TRBJ1-4
TGTGCCAGCAGCTTCCACAGGGTGTGGGGTGAAAAACTGTTTTTT
CASSFHRVWGEKLFF
>-|TRBV6-6|-|TRBJ1-1
TGTGCCAGCAGTTACCGACAGTTGATTGAAGCTTTCTTT
CASSYRQLIEAFF
>-|TRBV11-2|-|TRBJ2-3
TGTGCCAGCGGGCTCACAGATACGCAGTATTTT
CASGLTDTQYF
>TRBD1|TRBV29-1|-|TRBJ1-1
TGCAGCGTTGCAAAGGACAGGTCGAACACTGAAGCTTTCTTT
CSVAKDRSNTEAFF
>TRBD1|TRBV18|-|TRBJ2-1
TGTGCCAGCTCACTGCATGTTACCGGGACAGGGGAAAGTGAGCAGTTCTTC
CASSLHVTGTGESEQFF
>-|TRBV4-1|-|TRBJ2-7
TGCGCCAGCAGCCAAGATGCGGGACGGTACGAGCAGTACTTC
CASSQDAGRYEQYF
>-|TRBV6-1|-|TRBJ1-4
TGTGCCAGCAGTGCTAGGATTTTTAATGAAAAACTGTTTTTT
CASSARIFNEKLFF
>TRBD1|TRBV6-1|-|TRBJ1-6
TGTGCCAGCAGTGACGGGACAGGGAATTCACCCCTCCACTTT
CASSDGTGNSPLHF
>TRBD2|TRBV5-1|-|TRBJ2-3
TGCGCCAGCAGCTTGGAGCGGGGGGACACAGATACGCAGTATTTT
CASSLERGDTDTQYF
>-|TRBV6-6|-|TRBJ2-7
TGTGCCAGCAGTTACAATGGGGGCAACGAGCAGTACTTC
CASSYNGGNEQYF
>TRBD1|TRBV7-9|-|TRBJ1-5
TGTGCCAGCAGCTTCGGGGGGGACAGTCAGCCCCAGCATTTT
CASSFGGDSQPQHF